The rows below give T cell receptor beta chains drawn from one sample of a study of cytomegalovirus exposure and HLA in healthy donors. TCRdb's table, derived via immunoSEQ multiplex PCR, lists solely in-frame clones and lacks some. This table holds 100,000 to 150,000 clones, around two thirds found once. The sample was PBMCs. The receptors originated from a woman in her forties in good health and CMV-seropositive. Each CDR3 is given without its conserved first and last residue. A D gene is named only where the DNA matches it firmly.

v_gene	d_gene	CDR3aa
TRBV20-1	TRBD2	SARLAGEEF
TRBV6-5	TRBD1	ASSGDRDESY
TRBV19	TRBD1	ATRDRGRNPEAF
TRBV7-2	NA	ASSLFGVADYEQY
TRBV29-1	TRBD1	SVAQGFDQPQH
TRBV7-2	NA	ASSLYGTQNTEAF
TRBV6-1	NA	ASSEGVGLNYGYT
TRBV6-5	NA	ASSFLGAETQY
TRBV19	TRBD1	ASSHASGQGYGYT
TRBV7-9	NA	ASSFPNSQGGEEAF
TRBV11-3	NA	ASSLGPRDEQY
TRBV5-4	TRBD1	ASSSGTGGLSGGYT
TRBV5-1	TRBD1	ASSSPTTGQDVQSTQY
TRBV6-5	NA	ASRGQENEKLF
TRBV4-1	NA	ASSQDLGLGAF
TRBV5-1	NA	ASSLFVGAVNTEAF
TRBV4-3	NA	ASSQDRGNEKLF
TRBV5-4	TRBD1	ASSPGQGREKLF
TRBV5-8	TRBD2	ASSSITSGGAYEQY
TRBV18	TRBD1	ASSPPGQGLYEQY
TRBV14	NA	ASSQVRPGGVY
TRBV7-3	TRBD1	ASSLGSGGPEAF
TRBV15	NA	ATSNRDSPLH
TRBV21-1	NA	ASSHSPQGRGNSPLH
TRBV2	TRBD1	ASSQDRALYNEQF
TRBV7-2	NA	ASSSKAGTGYEQY
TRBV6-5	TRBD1	ASSLGQGAEETQY
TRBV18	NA	ASSPGPNTEAF
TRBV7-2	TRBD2	ASSLVERGGSEQY
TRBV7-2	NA	ASRPQGSFGNTIY
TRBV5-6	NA	ASSLMGLPYQETQY
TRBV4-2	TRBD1	ASSQDPTTGLNTEAF
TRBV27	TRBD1	ASSLRDRPYEQY
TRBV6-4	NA	ASSETGSRDTQY
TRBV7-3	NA	ASSLGSYNEQF
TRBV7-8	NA	ASSPTGETQY
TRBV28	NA	ASSRRENTEAF
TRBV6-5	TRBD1	ASSTSGQFTDTQY
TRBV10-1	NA	ASSRRDSYREDTQY
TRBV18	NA	ASSTGYNSPLH
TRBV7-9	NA	ASSWAGPSYEQY
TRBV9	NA	ASSVDPSREQY
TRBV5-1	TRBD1	ASSLAPTGTGSPLH
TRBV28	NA	ASSSLLPSGELF
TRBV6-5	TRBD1	ASSGDRVQPQH
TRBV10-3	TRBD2	ATALGLAEETQY